This T cell receptor (beta chain) was obtained from a study of TIL therapy for anti-PD-1-resistant metastatic lung cancer. Noted time point: pre-treatment sample, taken before nivolumab and TIL therapy. The V gene lost 0 bases and the J gene lost 4 bases, with 6 bases spanning the gap. The CDR3 has 13 amino acids. Germline V gives CDR1 LGHNA, CDR2 YNFKEQ. The libraries were made with immunoSEQ v3. Survey-level samples got 2 million or so read pairs; deep-level samples got roughly 5-6.5 million. TCRdb's copy holds only in-frame clones and misses some; the assay was immunoSEQ multiplex PCR. The sample carries under 70,000 clones, less than 75% recorded once.

This TCR derives from a person between 25 and 80 years old with non-small cell lung cancer. This chain links TRBV4-2 with TRBJ1-2; unclear D gene. The sequenced sample was blood, obtained at baseline. Here the CDR3 DNA reads TGTGCCAGCAGCCAAGACCGGATCTATGGCTACACCTTC. Translating it yields CASSQDRIYGYTF.